The 5 T cell receptor beta chains in this list originate from one sample, sequenced in a study of molecular identifiers for immune sequencing clone quantification. From the PCR reads, TCRdb called clonotypes with MiXCR, one entry per CDR3 protein. This table holds roughly 630,000 distinct CDR3 sequences, 25% found once. Material: naive CD8+ T cells from blood, with Jurkat cell RNA spiked in. The subset denotes: FACS-sorted CD8+CD4-CCR7+CD45RA+ naive T cells. The receptor source for this set is a human donor in good health. Some libraries in this study had Jurkat cell RNA spiked in.

This clonotype turned up a few times. The chain is built from TRBV19 and TRBJ2-3, with D perhaps assigned TRBD1 or TRBD2 (5 bases each). Germline V lookup: CDR1 LNHDA, CDR2 SQIVND (reference sequence). The CDR3 runs 18 residues. V lost 4 bases and J lost 0, with 20 bases in between. In DNA, the CDR3 is TGTGCCAGTAGTAGTTATTACGCACCGGGACGTAGCACAGATACGCAGTATTTT. This sequence encodes CASSSYYAPGRSTDTQYF.

The table lists this clonotype with a few counts. Sequence at one end of the junction differs from germline and may be a read error. V is TRBV4-3 and J is TRBJ1-1; a weak D match, TRBD1 (6 bases). This CDR3 contains 19 residues. Germline-derived CDR1 and CDR2 are LGHNA and YSLEER. CDR3 in amino acids: CASSQDPFSFQGSGTEASF. In nucleotides, the CDR3 is TGCGCCAGCAGCCAAGATCCATTCTCTTTCCAGGGGTCGGGCACTGAAGCTTCCTTT.

To note about this clonotype: One base away lies a much larger clone, so this may be a sequencing read error. The gene calls are TRBV12-3 or TRBV12-4 and TRBJ2-5; D gene uncertain. This CDR3 comprises 12 residues. CDR3 bases: TGTGCCAGCAGTCTTTTCGGAGAGACCCAGCACTTC. Residues: CASSLFGETQHF.

The chain combines TRBV4-3 with TRBJ1-4; D call uncertain. Germline V gene lookup returns CDR1 LGHNA and CDR2 YSLEER. V lost 1 base, J lost 3 bases, and 9 bases lay in between. The length of the CDR3 is 15 residues. In DNA, the CDR3 is TGCGCCAGCAGCCAAGCACGAGGCTCTAATGAAAAACTGTTTTTT. As protein: CASSQARGSNEKLFF.

The chain joins TRBV30 to TRBJ1-6; D remains ambiguous. This CDR3 region has 13 residues. Germline loops: CDR1 GTSNPN, CDR2 SVGIG (reference sequence). Deletions cut 2 bases from V and 8 bases from J, with 10 bases between. The CDR3 loop is CAWSPVKDSPLHF. The DNA of the CDR3 is TGTGCCTGGAGTCCAGTCAAGGATTCACCCCTCCACTTT.